This entry concerns a single T cell receptor (beta chain). This clone showed up many times. Its antigen is currently not known. Qualities for individual bases were not recorded, and no much larger clone is one base off. The library relied on the immunoSEQ multiplex PCR assay. In its TCRdb copy, this immuneACCESS table keeps in-frame sequences only and misses some clones. Where compared with another copy, unresolved V genes explain less than half of these, and the others have no known cause. In this sample the table shows 150,000 to 200,000 clones, just over 85% of which occur a single time. Of the sample, 4% to 6% is held by the ten largest clones. CDR1 is given as MDHEN and CDR2 as SYDVKM, both from the germline V gene. The CDR3 starts with the cysteine, ends with the phenylalanine, and has 15 residues. The entry retains the CDR3 DNA only, 45 bases that are in frame from base 1. The junction carries 14 bases between V and J, which are trimmed by 2 bases and 4 bases respectively.

The data were taken from a study of control samples from healthy donors and cancer patients (TCRdb year 2020). The chain is encoded by TRBV28 joined to TRBJ1-2; no D segment can be confidently identified. This receptor was obtained from a woman in her thirties in good health. The specimen sequenced was blood. The bases are TGTGCCAGCAGTTTAGAGCCGGAGCGATCCTATGGCTACACCTTC. Translated, it gives CASSLEPERSYGYTF.